The 15 T cell receptor beta chains below come from one sample, sequenced in a study of blood T cell repertoires in COVID-19. Libraries were prepared by immunoSEQ multiplex PCR; TCRdb keeps only in-frame clonotypes and omits some of them. The data hold approximately 260,000 clones, with nearly 90% observed a single time. Input material: peripheral blood. These receptors all come from a woman aged 60-75 years with COVID-19, enrolled during active disease.

The V and J genes are TRBV19 and TRBJ2-2; maybe TRBD1 (6 bases). The V gene lost 1 base and the J gene lost 6 bases, with 15 bases spanning the gap. Germline CDR1 reads LNHDA; CDR2 reads SQIVND (reference sequence). The CDR3 spans 16 residues. The CDR3 DNA is TGTGCCAGTAGTATAGTTGGAGGACAGTTGGCCGGGGAGCTGTTTTTT. It specifies CASSIVGGQLAGELFF.

This clone has only one observation. The rearrangement links TRBV1 to TRBJ2-7; the table gives TRBD1 as D, unverified against the DNA. TRBV1 constitutes a pseudogene. The CDR3 length is 16 residues. The CDR3 here is CTSSQRHGSKRDEQYF. CDR3 in DNA: TGCACCAGCAGCCAAAGACATGGGTCAAAAAGAGACGAGCAGTACTTC.

The rearrangement joins TRBV6-2 or TRBV6-3 to TRBJ1-5, with D hard to call. Germline V gene data show CDR1 as MNHEY and CDR2 as SVGEGT. Trimming took off 0 bases at V and 3 bases at J, with 12 bases between the two ends. The CDR3 contains 16 residues. CDR3 bases: TGTGCCAGCAGTTACTCGTTAAGCGGATCCAATCAGCCCCAGCATTTT. It codes for CASSYSLSGSNQPQHF.

J is TRBJ1-5 and V is TRBV19; 9 bases are a match to TRBD1. With V trimmed by 6 bases and J by 5 bases, 5 bases remained unmatched. Germline CDR1 and CDR2: LNHDA and SQIVND (reference sequence). The length of the CDR3 is 14 residues. The CDR3 protein is CASRGTGMHQPQHF. The CDR3 DNA reads as TGTGCCAGTAGGGGGACAGGGATGCATCAGCCCCAGCATTTT.

The chain employs TRBV19 and TRBJ1-6; D unresolved. The germline V gene has CDR1 LNHDA and CDR2 SQIVND (reference sequence). The V and J ends lost 3 bases and 5 bases respectively, with 8 bases between them. The CDR3 extends over 14 amino acids. CDR3 nucleotides: TGTGCCAGTAGTATCTCGCGGAATAATTCACCCCTCCACTTT. Its translation is CASSISRNNSPLHF.

This clone has more than one count but fewer than ten. In nucleotides, the CDR3 is TGTGCCAGCAGGCCCGGAGGGCGTAATTCACCCCTCCACTTT. It codes for CASRPGGRNSPLHF. V gene TRBV6-5 combines with J gene TRBJ1-6; D uncertain. V lost 6 bases to trimming and J lost 6 bases, with 12 bases between them. The CDR3 length is 14 residues. From germline, CDR1 is MNHEY and CDR2 SVGAGI.

The V and J genes are TRBV5-4 and TRBJ2-1; 15 nucleotides match TRBD2. CDR1 is SGHNT, CDR2 YYREEE, per germline (reference sequence). This CDR3 is built from 16 residues. The ends lost 0 bases at V and 7 bases at J; junction bases unmatched: 2. This CDR3 is CASSLGTSGGANEQFF. The CDR3 DNA reads as TGTGCCAGCAGCTTGGGGACTAGCGGGGGGGCGAATGAGCAGTTCTTC. Drawing the rest from reference TRBV5-4 and TRBJ2-1, the complete variable domain is ETGVTQSPTHLIKTRGQQVTLRCSSQSGHNTVSWYQQALGQGPQFIFQYYREEENGRGNFPPRFSGLQFPNYSSELNVNALELDDSALYLCASSLGTSGGANEQFFGPGTRLTVL.

V and J are TRBV6-5 and TRBJ1-4; perhaps TRBD1 as D (5 bases). Trimming took off 0 bases at V and 8 bases at J, with 16 bases between the two ends. Germline V CDR1 and CDR2: MNHEY, SVGAGI. The CDR3 spans 16 residues. The DNA for the CDR3 is TGTGCCAGCAGTTACTCGAGAGTACTGCCAGGGGAAAAACTGTTTTTT. Amino acids: CASSYSRVLPGEKLFF.

V and J are TRBV5-1 and TRBJ2-3, with 12 nucleotides matching TRBD2. The CDR3 runs to 16 residues. The germline gives CDR1 SGHRS, CDR2 YFSETQ. With V trimmed by 4 bases and J by 0 bases, 3 bases remained unmatched. For the CDR3, the DNA is TGCGCCAGCAGCCAGCTAGCGGGGGGGAGCACAGATACGCAGTATTTT. Translation: CASSQLAGGSTDTQYF.

V and J are TRBV6-5 and TRBJ1-4; 7 positions agree with TRBD1. This CDR3 has 14 amino acids. CDR1 and CDR2 from the germline V gene are MNHEY and SVGAGI. With V trimmed by 6 bases and J by 8 bases, 9 bases remained unmatched. The CDR3 sequence: CASRQGQRGEKLFF. DNA for the CDR3: TGTGCCAGCAGACAGGGACAGCGAGGGGAAAAACTGTTTTTT.

The genes are TRBV2 and TRBJ2-5; D might be TRBD1 (6 bases). V lost 9 bases, J lost 1 base, and 12 bases lay in between. The CDR3 is 13 residues long. Germline CDR1 reads SNHLY; CDR2 reads FYNNEI. The DNA for the CDR3 is TGTGCCAGATCGACAGGCTTCCAAGAGACCCAGTACTTC. This codes for CARSTGFQETQYF.

The rearrangement uses TRBV12-5 and TRBJ2-2; 9 bases agree with TRBD2. V was clipped by 4 bases and J by 4 bases; unmatched bases: 7. CDR1 is LGHNT, CDR2 FRNRAP, per germline. This CDR3 has 16 residues. The CDR3 nucleotides are TGTGCTAGTGGTTACAAGGCGGGGGGGTTCACCGGGGAGCTGTTTTTT. Amino acid sequence: CASGYKAGGFTGELFF.

The chain carries TRBV30 and TRBJ1-2; maybe TRBD1 (6 bases). This CDR3 comprises 11 residues. V lost 4 bases to trimming and J lost 7 bases, with 10 bases between them. Germline CDR1 is GTSNPN and CDR2 is SVGIG (reference sequence). CDR3 sequence reads: CAWKTGLGYTF. CDR3 nucleotides: TGTGCCTGGAAAACAGGGCTTGGCTACACCTTC.

The CDR3 loop reads CASRQITVGNEKLFF. In DNA form, the CDR3 reads TGTGCCAGCAGACAAATTACAGTAGGCAATGAAAAACTGTTTTTT. J is TRBJ1-4 and V is TRBV7-9; D unclear. Germline V lookup: CDR1 SEHNR, CDR2 FQNEAQ (reference sequence). Deletions cut 6 bases from V and 5 bases from J, with 16 bases between. This CDR3 has 15 amino acids.

The chain carries TRBV5-1 and TRBJ2-7; no reliable D call. The V end lost 0 bases, the J end lost 0 bases, and 13 bases lay between the germline ends. Germline V CDR1 and CDR2: SGHRS, YFSETQ. This CDR3 comprises 16 residues. The chain's CDR3 is CASSLATSTSSYEQYF. The CDR3 nucleotides are TGCGCCAGCAGCTTGGCTACCTCGACAAGCTCCTACGAGCAGTACTTC.